This T cell receptor beta chain stems from a study of shared clonotypes between healthy human individuals. Germline V gene data show CDR1 as SGHDT and CDR2 as YYEEEE. CDR3 length: 12 amino acids. The V gene end was trimmed by 5 bases and the J gene end by 6 bases; junction bases not matched to a gene: 5. Findings and limits, study-wide: Tissues were not sampled, only blood, and their repertoires likely differ. Clonotypes shared by all four donors outscored non-shared clonotypes in generation probability. Naive CD4 clonotype sharing across several donors was 4.5% to 6%.

Sequencing used immunoSEQ multiplex PCR; TCRdb keeps in-frame clones, though not all of them. The sample includes roughly 1.5 million clones, under 99% seen only once; the top ten take roughly 0.42%. In the case of this clone: Antigen: not known.

The sample consisted of naive CD4+ T cells sorted from blood. The sample's subset: CD45RA+ positively selected. The chain joins TRBV5-6 to TRBJ2-7; 7 bases agree with TRBD1. This clonotype was sampled from a man aged 30 to 45 in good health. CDR3 amino acids: CASRDNRGEQYF. As DNA, the CDR3 is TGTGCCAGCAGAGACAACAGGGGCGAGCAGTACTTC.